The 27 T cell receptor beta chains below come from one sample, sequenced in a study of blood T cell repertoires in COVID-19. TCRdb's table, derived via immunoSEQ multiplex PCR, lists solely in-frame clones and lacks some. The sample lists over 50,000 clones, 75% to 90% seen once, with about 14% in the top ten. The sample was peripheral blood. The receptor source for this set is a human donor in a cohort sampled during active COVID-19.

The chain couples TRBV7-3 to TRBJ2-7, with 7 bases lining up with TRBD1. The CDR3 spans 15 residues. V gave up 2 bases and J gave up 5 bases; unmatched junction bases: 9. The germline V gene has CDR1 SGHTA and CDR2 FQGTGA. In DNA, the CDR3 is TGTGCCAGCAGCTTATCAGTAAACAGGGGACACGAGCAGTACTTC. This codes for CASSLSVNRGHEQYF.

CDR3 bases: TGTGCCAGCAGCTTATATAGCTCTGGGGCCAACGTCCTGACTTTC. Its protein is CASSLYSSGANVLTF. The chain has TRBV11-2 and TRBJ2-6; no firm D call. Germline CDR1 SGHAT, CDR2 FQNNGV. Trimming pared 2 bases from V and 0 bases from J, leaving 5 bases between. This CDR3 spans 15 amino acids.

The J gene is TRBJ2-7, the V gene TRBV27; TRBD2 aligns across 12 bases. The CDR3 runs 18 residues. V was pared by 5 bases and J by 3 bases, with 14 bases of the junction left unmatched. Per germline, CDR1 MNHEY and CDR2 SMNVEV (reference sequence). The CDR3 bases are TGTGCCAGCAGTGCTCTAGCGGGAGGGCCCCCAGTTTTCTACGAGCAGTACTTC. Translation gives CASSALAGGPPVFYEQYF.

The chain combines TRBV5-1 with TRBJ2-7; D possibly corresponds to TRBD2 (5 bases). The CDR3 extends over 15 amino acids. Germline CDR1 and CDR2: SGHRS and YFSETQ. V was pared by 4 bases and J by 0 bases, with 14 bases between. The CDR3 region has the DNA TGCGCCAGCAGCCCCCTAGCCAGTCCCTCCTACGAGCAGTACTTC. This sequence encodes CASSPLASPSYEQYF.

The chain joins TRBV27 to TRBJ1-3; TRBD1 agrees at 7 bases. V lost 5 bases, J lost 0 bases, and 1 base stayed unmatched. Germline CDR1 and CDR2: MNHEY and SMNVEV (reference sequence). This CDR3 is 14 amino acids long. The CDR3 sequence is CASSGTDSGNTIYF. CDR3 bases: TGTGCCAGCAGTGGGACAGACTCTGGAAACACCATATATTTT.

The rearrangement uses TRBV9 and TRBJ1-1; 10 bases line up with TRBD1. The CDR3 is made up of 16 amino acids. V shed 4 bases, J shed 0 bases, and the junction held 6 bases outside the gene matches. From germline, CDR1 is SGDLS and CDR2 YYNGEE. The CDR3 reads CASSPRTGGLNTEAFF. CDR3 sequence (DNA): TGTGCCAGCAGCCCTCGGACAGGGGGACTGAACACTGAAGCTTTCTTT.

The chain recombines TRBV6-4 with TRBJ2-3, with 7 positions matching TRBD1. This CDR3 has 15 amino acids. J was trimmed by 2 bases and V by 6 bases; bases with no gene match: 8. CDR1 is MRHNA, CDR2 SNTAGT, per germline. The CDR3 DNA sequence: TGTGCCAGCAGCCTGACAGGGATTTCCACAGATACGCAGTATTTT. It translates to CASSLTGISTDTQYF.

The genes are TRBV7-3 and TRBJ2-3; tentative D call: TRBD2 (5 bases). Per the germline V gene, CDR1 is SGHTA and CDR2 is FQGTGA. V lost 5 bases to trimming and J lost 11 bases, with 20 bases between them. The CDR3 consists of 14 residues. CDR3 loop: CASSPRTARDGQYF. The CDR3 DNA reads as TGTGCCAGCAGCCCGCGGACTGCCCGAGACGGGCAGTATTTT.

The rearrangement joins TRBV9 to TRBJ2-6; possible D gene TRBD2, 6 bases. CDR3 length: 16 residues. V gave up 3 bases and J gave up 0 bases, with 10 bases separating them. Per the germline V gene, CDR1 is SGDLS and CDR2 is YYNGEE. DNA for the CDR3: TGTGCCAGCAGCGGGGACGGGGGCTCTGGGGCCAACGTCCTGACTTTC. Translated, it gives CASSGDGGSGANVLTF.

This chain's CDR3 is CASSHGDTGELFF. The CDR3 DNA reads TGTGCCAGCAGCCACGGTGACACCGGGGAGCTGTTTTTT. This rearrangement joins TRBV7-3 to TRBJ2-2; D not resolved. Germline V gene data show CDR1 as SGHTA and CDR2 as FQGTGA. V was pared by 5 bases and J by 3 bases, with 7 bases between. The CDR3 runs 13 residues. Supplemented by reference TRBV7-3 and TRBJ2-2, the full variable domain reads GAGVSQTPSNKVTEKGKYVELRCDPISGHTALYWYRQSLGQGPEFLIYFQGTGAADDSGLPNDRFFAVRPEGSVSTLKIQRTERGDSAVYLCASSHGDTGELFFGEGSRLTVL.

The chain is built from TRBV7-6 and TRBJ2-3; the D gene is possibly TRBD2 (5 bases). The CDR3 is made up of 15 amino acids. Trimming took off 6 bases at V and 4 bases at J, with 17 bases between the two ends. In germline, CDR1 is SGHVS, CDR2 FNYEAQ. The CDR3 DNA follows: TGTGCCAGCAGTCCCAATGAAGCGGCCCCAGATACGCAGTATTTT. Translated: CASSPNEAAPDTQYF. The variable domain in full, completed from reference TRBV7-6 and TRBJ2-3, reads GAGVSQSPRYKVTKRGQDVALRCDPISGHVSLYWYRQALGQGPEFLTYFNYEAQQDKSGLPNDRFSAERPEGSISTLTIQRTEQRDSAMYRCASSPNEAAPDTQYFGPGTRLTVL.

V is TRBV19 and J is TRBJ2-7; 10 bases align to TRBD2. This CDR3 comprises 15 residues. J lost 2 bases, V lost 4 bases, and 5 bases had no gene match. The germline gives CDR1 LNHDA, CDR2 SQIVND (reference sequence). This chain's CDR3 is CASSKGLARTYEQYF. The CDR3 nucleotides read TGTGCCAGTAGTAAGGGACTAGCGAGGACCTACGAGCAGTACTTC.

The chain carries TRBV6-5 and TRBJ1-2; D is possibly TRBD1 (5 bases). The CDR3 has 14 amino acids. V was clipped by 7 bases and J by 6 bases, with 18 bases between them. Germline V CDR1 and CDR2: MNHEY, SVGAGI. DNA for the CDR3: TGTGCCAGCAATAGACAGACGTTCGGCGATGGCTACACCTTC. It specifies CASNRQTFGDGYTF.

In this sample, this clone turned up a few times. V usage is TRBV11-3 and J usage is TRBJ2-2; perhaps TRBD1 as D (5 bases). V was trimmed by 5 bases and J by 1 base, leaving 14 bases between them. From germline, CDR1 is SGHNT and CDR2 YENEEA. The CDR3 runs 16 residues. The CDR3, as DNA: TGTGCCAGCAGCCCCCGGGCCACAGGGAACACCGGGGAGCTGTTTTTT. It yields the protein CASSPRATGNTGELFF.

This clone appeared a single time. The chain joins TRBV7-9 to TRBJ2-5; a possible D gene is TRBD2 (5 bases). The CDR3 sequence is 15 residues long. V gave up 0 bases and J gave up 4 bases, with 12 bases separating them. The V gene's germline CDR1 is SEHNR and CDR2 FQNEAQ (reference sequence). CDR3 sequence reads: CASSLAFLGGETQYF. The CDR3 DNA follows: TGTGCCAGCAGCTTAGCGTTCTTAGGAGGAGAGACCCAGTACTTC.

This rearrangement joins TRBV6-5 to TRBJ1-5; 7 bases agree with TRBD1. V was pared by 5 bases and J by 4 bases, with 8 bases of the junction left unmatched. The CDR3 sequence is 15 residues long. Germline V CDR1 and CDR2: MNHEY, SVGAGI. The CDR3 protein is CASSLPGQTNQPQHF. The CDR3 DNA reads as TGTGCCAGCAGTCTGCCGGGACAGACGAATCAGCCCCAGCATTTT.

The chain combines TRBV5-7 with TRBJ1-2, with 7 bases identical to TRBD1. TRBV5-7 belongs to the ORF category, with a function that is uncertain. V lost 5 bases, J lost 7 bases, and 8 bases stayed unmatched. The CDR3 loop spans 13 amino acids. In DNA, the CDR3 is TGTGCCAGCAGTTTTGACAGGGTATTTGGCTACACCTTC. It specifies CASSFDRVFGYTF.

The V gene is TRBV19, the J gene TRBJ2-5; 10 nucleotides align to TRBD1. The trim removed 4 bases at V and 4 bases at J, leaving 0 bases unmatched. The CDR3 has 13 residues. Germline CDR1 is LNHDA and CDR2 is SQIVND (reference sequence). CDR3 in amino acids: CASSRTGGETQYF. The CDR3 DNA reads as TGTGCCAGTAGTAGGACAGGGGGAGAGACCCAGTACTTC.

The V gene is TRBV7-9, the J gene TRBJ2-5; tentatively, D is TRBD2 (6 bases). Trimming took 5 bases from V and 4 from J, leaving 17 bases between them. There are 15 residues in the CDR3. CDR1 and CDR2 from the germline V gene are SEHNR and FQNEAQ (reference sequence). CDR3 sequence (DNA): TGTGCCAGCAGCCCCCCTCGGGAGTACGGAGAGACCCAGTACTTC. Protein sequence: CASSPPREYGETQYF.

This clone was found a few times. The chain couples TRBV5-6 to TRBJ2-2; 9 bases agree with TRBD2. V was pared by 2 bases and J by 2 bases, with 4 bases of the junction left unmatched. Germline-derived CDR1 and CDR2 are SGHDT and YYEEEE. This CDR3 comprises 16 residues. The CDR3 loop is CASSLQTSGNTGELFF. CDR3 sequence (DNA): TGTGCCAGCAGCTTACAGACTAGCGGAAACACCGGGGAGCTGTTTTTT.

The rearrangement joins TRBV11-1 to TRBJ2-7; D unclear. The germline V gene has CDR1 SGHAT and CDR2 FQDESV (reference sequence). Trimming left V 1 base short and J 7 bases short, with 14 bases between. The CDR3 is made up of 14 amino acids. CDR3 coding DNA: TGTGCCAGCAGCTTAGGAGGTAACCGACGGGAGCAGTACTTC. Translation gives CASSLGGNRREQYF.

The genes are TRBV27 and TRBJ2-7, with D perhaps TRBD1 (5 bases). Germline CDR1 MNHEY, CDR2 SMNVEV (reference sequence). This CDR3 comprises 14 residues. Trimming cost V 2 bases and J 2 bases, with 10 bases left between them. The CDR3 coding sequence is TGTGCCAGCAGTTTAATAGCAGGGCCCTACGAGCAGTACTTC. This gives the protein CASSLIAGPYEQYF.

This clone occurred once. The chain is built from TRBV7-8 and TRBJ2-2; 14 bases line up with TRBD2. V was clipped by 4 bases and J by 1 base; unmatched bases: 14. Germline V CDR1 and CDR2: SGHVS, FQNEAQ. The CDR3 is made up of 21 amino acids. The CDR3 bases are TGTGCCAGCAGCTCGCCGAACAGACTAGCGGGAGGGACCGGGAACACCGGGGAGCTGTTTTTT. It specifies CASSSPNRLAGGTGNTGELFF.

This chain uses TRBV7-8 with TRBJ1-5, with 9 nucleotides matching TRBD1. The CDR3 is 15 residues long. Germline trimming cut 0 bases from V and 6 bases from J; bases unmatched to any gene: 3. Germline-derived CDR1 and CDR2 are SGHVS and FQNEAQ. As DNA, the CDR3 is TGTGCCAGCAGCTTAGCCGGGACAGGGAGTCAGCCCCAGCATTTT. This codes for CASSLAGTGSQPQHF. The full variable domain, in which reference TRBV7-8 and TRBJ1-5 provide the parts outside the CDR3, is GAGVSQSPRYKVAKRGQDVALRCDPISGHVSLFWYQQALGQGPEFLTYFQNEAQLDKSGLPSDRFFAERPEGSVSTLKIQRTQQEDSAVYLCASSLAGTGSQPQHFGDGTRLSIL.

The gene calls are TRBV7-9 and TRBJ2-5; the D is unclear. This CDR3 is built from 11 residues. V was shortened by 5 bases and J by 5 bases, with 6 bases between the two germline ends. Germline V gene lookup returns CDR1 SEHNR and CDR2 FQNEAQ (reference sequence). The DNA for the CDR3 is TGTGCCAGCAGCCAACTTGAGACCCAGTACTTC. The encoded protein is CASSQLETQYF.

This rearrangement joins TRBV19 to TRBJ2-1; TRBD1 aligns across 7 bases. CDR1 is LNHDA and CDR2 is SQIVND in the germline V gene (reference sequence). Trimming removed 9 bases from V and 8 bases from J; junction bases left unmatched: 10. The CDR3 is 13 amino acids. CDR3 bases: TGTGCCAGCCGGGACAGTTTACATCATGAGCAGTTCTTC. This sequence encodes CASRDSLHHEQFF. The full variable domain, its missing parts supplied by reference TRBV19 and TRBJ2-1, is DGGITQSPKYLFRKEGQNVTLSCEQNLNHDAMYWYRQDPGQGLRLIYYSQIVNDFQKGDIAEGYSVSREKKESFPLTVTSAQKNPTAFYLCASRDSLHHEQFFGPGTRLTVL.

This chain uses TRBV5-1 with TRBJ2-4; TRBD1 might be the D (5 bases). Germline CDR1 and CDR2: SGHRS and YFSETQ. The germline V and J ends were trimmed by 1 base and 0 bases, with 11 bases remaining between them. This CDR3 is built from 16 residues. The CDR3 here is CASSLQQGIAKNIQYF. The DNA for the CDR3 is TGCGCCAGCAGCTTGCAGCAGGGAATAGCCAAAAACATTCAGTACTTC.